The 14 T cell receptor beta chains below all came from one sample that was sequenced in a study of CD4 T cells in relation to SARS-CoV-2 and coronaviruses. No antigens are known for them. Data came from immunoSEQ multiplex PCR; TCRdb stores just in-frame clones and leaves some out. Of tens of thousands of clones listed, 77% were seen once; the top ten hold roughly 2.8%. The sample taken for sequencing was memory CD4+ T cells from PBMCs, cultured in vitro. These receptors came from an adult with COVID-19.

By proportion, this clone is medium-sized (0.01 to 0.1%). V usage is TRBV6-2 or TRBV6-3 and J usage is TRBJ2-1, with unresolved D. CDR1 is MNHEY and CDR2 is SVGEGT in the germline V gene. The germline V and J ends were trimmed by 2 bases and 6 bases, with 8 bases remaining between them. The CDR3 runs to 13 residues. The CDR3, as DNA: TGTGCCAGCAGTTACGGGCCCCCCAATGAGCAGTTCTTC. Its translation is CASSYGPPNEQFF.

J is TRBJ2-7 and V is TRBV7-3; the D is unclear. The CDR3 is made up of 14 amino acids. Germline V gene sequence: CDR1 SGHTA, CDR2 FQGTGA. The V end was cut by 5 bases, the J end by 5 bases, with 16 bases between. For the CDR3, the DNA is TGTGCCAGCAGCGAGAACGGCCCATTTGACGAGCAGTACTTC. Amino acids: CASSENGPFDEQYF.

The chain recombines TRBV19 with TRBJ2-7, with a tentative D call TRBD2 (6 bases). The CDR3 spans 13 residues. CDR1 and CDR2 from the germline V gene are LNHDA and SQIVND (reference sequence). V lost 6 bases, J lost 0 bases, and 9 bases lay in between. The CDR3 DNA reads TGTGCCAGTAGCCAGGACTACTCCTACGAGCAGTACTTC. Encoded protein: CASSQDYSYEQYF. Full variable domain (missing parts from reference TRBV19 and TRBJ2-7): DGGITQSPKYLFRKEGQNVTLSCEQNLNHDAMYWYRQDPGQGLRLIYYSQIVNDFQKGDIAEGYSVSREKKESFPLTVTSAQKNPTAFYLCASSQDYSYEQYFGPGTRLTVT.

The V and J genes are TRBV12-3 or TRBV12-4 and TRBJ2-1; D remains unclear. V was cut by 3 bases and J by 5 bases, with 5 bases left in between. CDR3 length equals 12 residues. In DNA, the CDR3 is TGTGCCAGCAGTTTTTCAAACAATGAGCAGTTCTTC. Translating it yields CASSFSNNEQFF.

This clone has more than one count but fewer than ten. The chain links TRBV7-9 to TRBJ2-3; TRBD2 aligns across 9 bases. The germline gives CDR1 SEHNR, CDR2 FQNEAQ (reference sequence). This CDR3 is built from 16 residues. J lost 4 bases, V lost 4 bases, and 9 bases had no gene match. CDR3 nucleotide sequence: TGTGCCAGCAGCTGGAGTTTAGCGGGAGCCTCAGATACGCAGTATTTT. As protein: CASSWSLAGASDTQYF.

This rearrangement joins TRBV6-2 or TRBV6-3 to TRBJ2-5; D unclear. Trimming removed 4 bases from V and 2 bases from J, with 14 bases in between. The CDR3 extends over 15 amino acids. Germline lookup yields CDR1 MNHEY and CDR2 SVGEGT. The CDR3 reads CASSLGGPGQETQYF. CDR3 coding DNA: TGTGCCAGCAGTTTAGGCGGACCTGGACAAGAGACCCAGTACTTC.

The V call is TRBV19, the J call TRBJ1-5, with TRBD1 as a possible D gene (5 bases). This CDR3 is 15 amino acids long. Trimming stripped 3 bases from V and 4 bases from J, with 13 bases between. Per germline, CDR1 LNHDA and CDR2 SQIVND (reference sequence). The CDR3 sequence: CASSIGRAGNQPQHF. Written as DNA, the CDR3 is TGTGCCAGTAGTATCGGCAGGGCGGGTAATCAGCCCCAGCATTTT.

The rearrangement links TRBV29-1 to TRBJ2-7; D ambiguous. The CDR3 runs to 12 residues. Germline V lookup: CDR1 SQVTM, CDR2 ANQGSEA. Trimming removed 5 bases from V and 0 bases from J, with 8 bases in between. The CDR3: CSVQTASYEQYF. Written as DNA, the CDR3 is TGCAGCGTTCAAACAGCCTCCTACGAGCAGTACTTC.

This rearrangement joins TRBV10-3 to TRBJ2-7; TRBD1 matches 7 bases. Trimming cost V 3 bases and J 2 bases; bases outside gene matches: 7. The germline V gene encodes CDR1 ENHRY and CDR2 SYGVKD. This CDR3 has 15 residues. The CDR3 region is CAISDQQGLPYEQYF. As DNA, the CDR3 is TGTGCCATCAGTGACCAACAGGGGCTTCCCTACGAGCAGTACTTC.

The rearrangement links TRBV5-5 to TRBJ1-6; perhaps TRBD1 as D (5 bases). The CDR3 has 16 amino acids. Trimming pared 7 bases from V and 7 bases from J, leaving 21 bases between. Germline V gene sequence: CDR1 SGHKS, CDR2 YYEKEE (reference sequence). The CDR3 nucleotides read TGTGCCAGCGGCCGGGACCCAAGTCCCCTCAATTCACCCCTCCACTTT. It specifies CASGRDPSPLNSPLHF.

This chain links TRBV18 with TRBJ1-2; D is undetermined. This CDR3 has 13 residues. V was trimmed by 6 bases and J by 1 base, leaving 9 bases between them. CDR1 is KGHSH, CDR2 LQKENI, per germline. The CDR3 loop is CASSQAINYGYTF. Here the CDR3 DNA reads TGTGCCAGCTCGCAGGCGATTAACTATGGCTACACCTTC.

V is TRBV10-3 and J is TRBJ2-3; TRBD2 aligns across 8 bases. This CDR3 has 16 residues. Germline CDR1 is ENHRY and CDR2 is SYGVKD. With 4 bases clipped from V and 6 bases from J, the junction kept 12 bases outside the gene matches. This CDR3 is CAISASRTSLGDTQYF. Written as DNA, the CDR3 is TGTGCCATCAGTGCAAGCAGGACTAGCCTCGGGGATACGCAGTATTTT.

This chain joins TRBV2 and TRBJ2-1; D is ambiguous. In germline, CDR1 is SNHLY, CDR2 FYNNEI. The CDR3 contains 16 residues. Trimming took 4 bases from V and 11 from J, leaving 24 bases between them. The chain's CDR3 is CASSARSETPKYKQFF. The CDR3 DNA sequence: TGTGCCAGCAGTGCCCGGTCGGAAACTCCCAAGTACAAGCAGTTCTTC.

This sequence joins TRBV30 and TRBJ2-3; TRBD1 or TRBD2 may be the D gene (5 bases each). This CDR3 spans 15 amino acids. CDR1 is GTSNPN and CDR2 is SVGIG in the germline V gene (reference sequence). V was cut by 5 bases and J by 7 bases, with 22 bases left in between. CDR3 DNA: TGTGCCTGGGGGGGACGGAGTGGCGGTGTAAATACGCAGTATTTT. Amino acid sequence: CAWGGRSGGVNTQYF. Full variable domain (rest looked up from reference TRBV30 and TRBJ2-3): SQTIHQWPATLVQPVGSPLSLECTVEGTSNPNLYWYRQAAGRGLQLLFYSVGIGQISSEVPQNLSASRPQDRQFILSSKKLLLSDSGFYLCAWGGRSGGVNTQYFGPGTRLTVL.